This TCR beta chain was retrieved from a study of T cells in Graves' hyperthyroidism and ophthalmopathy. General study findings and limits: Through a model of 13 V-J features, ophthalmopathy was separated from stable hyperthyroidism. With a median lead of roughly 6.8 months before onset, the model predicted ophthalmopathy.

Trimming pared 5 bases from V and 0 bases from J, leaving 17 bases between. The V gene's germline CDR1 is MNHNS and CDR2 SASEGT. This CDR3 is 17 amino acids long. From RNA transcripts, TCR beta CDR3 regions were amplified. When the TCR CDR3 underwent first-round RT-PCR, the HTBI primer set was used. TCRdb independently ran MiXCR on the multiplex PCR reads; one entry per CDR3 protein. This sample has around 600,000 distinct CDR3 sequences, with 12% to 15% found just once. In its sample, this clonotype was seen many times. Its antigen is not identified. The genes are TRBV6-1 and TRBJ2-1, with D unresolved. The material sequenced was blood. This clonotype was obtained from a woman aged 18-30 years with Graves' ophthalmopathy. This CDR3 is CASSYPKGPGSYNEQFF. CDR3 in DNA: TGTGCCAGCAGTTATCCGAAGGGTCCCGGCTCCTACAATGAGCAGTTCTTC.